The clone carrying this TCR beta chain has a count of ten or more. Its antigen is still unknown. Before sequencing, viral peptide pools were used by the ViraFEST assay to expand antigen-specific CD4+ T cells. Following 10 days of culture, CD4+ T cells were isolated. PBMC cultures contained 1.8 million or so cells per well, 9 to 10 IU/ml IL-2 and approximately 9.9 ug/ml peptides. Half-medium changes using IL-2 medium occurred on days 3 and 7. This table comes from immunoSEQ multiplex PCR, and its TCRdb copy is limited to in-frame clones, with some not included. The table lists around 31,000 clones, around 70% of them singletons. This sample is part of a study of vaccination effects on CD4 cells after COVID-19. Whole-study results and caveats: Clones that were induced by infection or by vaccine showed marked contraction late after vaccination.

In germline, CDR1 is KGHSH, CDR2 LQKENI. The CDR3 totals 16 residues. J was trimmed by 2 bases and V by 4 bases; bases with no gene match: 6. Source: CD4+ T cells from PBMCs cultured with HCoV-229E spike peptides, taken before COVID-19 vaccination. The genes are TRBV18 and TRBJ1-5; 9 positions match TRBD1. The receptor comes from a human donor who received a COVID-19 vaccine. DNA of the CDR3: TGTGCCAGCTCACTGACAGGGGGAGGCGGCAATCAGCCCCAGCATTTT. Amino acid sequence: CASSLTGGGGNQPQHF.